Each of the 27 T cell receptor beta chains below was sequenced from the same sample in a study of blood T cell repertoires in COVID-19. Assay used: immunoSEQ multiplex PCR; TCRdb lists only in-frame clones, some missing. The sample shows under 350,000 clones, 70% to 90% of them seen only once. Material for sequencing was PBMCs or T cells enriched from blood (not recorded which). The receptors were gathered from a woman aged 40 to 50 with acute COVID-19.

The chain carries TRBV10-3 and TRBJ1-1; D is possibly TRBD1 (6 bases). Trimming removed 0 bases from V and 1 base from J, with 15 bases in between. Germline loops: CDR1 ENHRY, CDR2 SYGVKD. CDR3 size: 17 residues. The CDR3 is CAISESGDLGANTEAFF. CDR3 sequence (DNA): TGTGCCATCAGTGAGTCTGGCGACCTGGGGGCGAACACTGAAGCTTTCTTT.

The V and J genes are TRBV4-1 and TRBJ1-6, with D possibly TRBD1 on 6 matching bases. Germline V gene lookup returns CDR1 MGHRA and CDR2 YSYEKL. The V end was cut by 4 bases, the J end by 0 bases, with 16 bases between. The CDR3 is 18 residues long. The CDR3 DNA is TGCGCCAGCAGCCTCGCCACAACAGGGAGCTCCTATAATTCACCCCTCCACTTT. Translated, it gives CASSLATTGSSYNSPLHF.

The chain recombines TRBV5-1 with TRBJ1-4; D is undetermined. V was trimmed by 4 bases and J by 8 bases, leaving 9 bases between them. CDR1 and CDR2 from the germline V gene are SGHRS and YFSETQ. CDR3 size: 12 residues. CDR3 coding DNA: TGCGCCAGCAGCGAAGACTCGGAAAAACTGTTTTTT. The encoded protein is CASSEDSEKLFF.

This chain links TRBV5-1 with TRBJ2-2; the D gene is possibly TRBD1 (5 bases). The CDR3 is made up of 16 amino acids. Germline V lookup: CDR1 SGHRS, CDR2 YFSETQ. The V end lost 0 bases, the J end lost 4 bases, and 13 bases lay between the germline ends. The CDR3 sequence: CASSLETAGSTGELFF. Here the CDR3 DNA reads TGCGCCAGCAGCTTGGAGACAGCCGGTAGCACCGGGGAGCTGTTTTTT.

The chain recombines TRBV5-5 with TRBJ2-3, with 9 bases matching TRBD1. V lost 4 bases, J lost 5 bases, and 5 bases stayed unmatched. The CDR3 spans 14 residues. Germline V gives CDR1 SGHKS, CDR2 YYEKEE (reference sequence). This CDR3 reads CASSAGTGIDTQYF. The CDR3 DNA sequence: TGTGCCAGCAGCGCCGGGACAGGGATAGATACGCAGTATTTT.

V and J are TRBV27 and TRBJ2-1, with 14 bases lining up with TRBD2. With 7 bases clipped from V and 8 bases from J, the junction kept 7 bases outside the gene matches. The CDR3 has 15 residues. Per the germline V gene, CDR1 is MNHEY and CDR2 is SMNVEV (reference sequence). This chain's CDR3 is CASIPGTSGSYEQFF. The DNA of the CDR3 is TGTGCCAGCATCCCCGGGACTAGCGGGAGTTATGAGCAGTTCTTC.

V usage is TRBV3-1 (or the pseudogene TRBV3-2) and J usage is TRBJ1-1; D not certain. V lost 2 bases and J 4 bases, leaving 5 bases between the germline ends. The CDR3 loop spans 12 amino acids. Looked up from germline, CDR1 is LGHDT and CDR2 is YNNKEL (reference sequence). DNA of the CDR3: TGTGCCAGCAGCCAATTTAGCACTGAAGCTTTCTTT. It specifies CASSQFSTEAFF.

The chain combines TRBV18 with TRBJ2-1; tentative D call: TRBD2 (5 bases). The CDR3 totals 15 residues. V lost 4 bases, J lost 10 bases, and 20 bases lay in between. The germline CDR1 and CDR2 sequences are KGHSH and LQKENI. For the CDR3, the DNA is TGTGCCAGCTCACTCGGAAGGGAGCATGCCTGGGAGCAGTTCTTC. Protein: CASSLGREHAWEQFF.

The chain uses TRBV9 and TRBJ1-3, with a possible D match to TRBD1 (5 bases). V was cut by 4 bases and J by 2 bases, with 13 bases left in between. The CDR3 runs to 15 residues. Germline V lookup: CDR1 SGDLS, CDR2 YYNGEE. The chain's CDR3 is CASSQNSGAGNTIYF. The CDR3 DNA reads as TGTGCCAGCAGCCAGAATTCGGGGGCTGGAAACACCATATATTTT.

Regarding this clone: In the same sample, other DNA sequences code for this CDR3. The gene calls are TRBV5-6 and TRBJ2-7; TRBD1 matches 9 bases. The CDR3 length is 14 residues. Unmatched junction bases numbered 4, after V lost 4 bases and J lost 2 bases. Germline CDR1 is SGHDT and CDR2 is YYEEEE. The CDR3 protein is CASSLGQGPYEQYF. CDR3 in DNA: TGTGCCAGCAGCCTGGGACAGGGACCCTACGAGCAGTACTTC.

This sequence joins TRBV6-5 and TRBJ2-7; the match to TRBD1 covers 9 bases. Losses at the gene ends were 6 bases for V and 2 bases for J; bases not matched to a gene: 8. Germline CDR1 MNHEY, CDR2 SVGAGI. CDR3 length: 15 amino acids. The CDR3 sequence is CASSSGTGNPYEQYF. The CDR3 DNA reads as TGTGCCAGCAGCTCCGGGACAGGGAATCCCTACGAGCAGTACTTC.

The gene calls are TRBV5-4 and TRBJ2-2; D may be TRBD1 (5 bases). This CDR3 spans 16 amino acids. CDR1 SGHNT and CDR2 YYREEE come from the germline V gene (reference sequence). V was trimmed by 0 bases and J by 4 bases, leaving 13 bases between them. CDR3 loop: CASSLDSGLITGELFF. The CDR3 DNA reads as TGTGCCAGCAGCTTGGATTCAGGGCTGATCACCGGGGAGCTGTTTTTT.

This chain joins TRBV19 and TRBJ2-3; TRBD1 matches 10 bases. The CDR3 loop spans 16 amino acids. With V trimmed by 5 bases and J by 2 bases, 7 bases remained unmatched. Germline V lookup: CDR1 LNHDA, CDR2 SQIVND (reference sequence). CDR3 bases: TGTGCCAGTAGTCCGGGACAGGGGACTTTCACAGATACGCAGTATTTT. Protein: CASSPGQGTFTDTQYF.

The V call is TRBV28, the J call TRBJ2-3; TRBD1 might be the D (6 bases). Trimming cost V 6 bases and J 6 bases, with 22 bases left between them. Germline CDR1 and CDR2: MDHEN and SYDVKM. The CDR3 runs to 16 residues. In DNA form, the CDR3 reads TGTGCCAGCAGCCGTGGACAGAGGACCTTTTTGGATACGCAGTATTTT. Translated, it gives CASSRGQRTFLDTQYF.

The genes are TRBV7-8 and TRBJ1-1, with D unresolved. This CDR3 comprises 14 residues. Germline loops: CDR1 SGHVS, CDR2 FQNEAQ. Trimming left V 1 base short and J 3 bases short, with 9 bases between. The CDR3 DNA reads TGTGCCAGCAGCTTAGTTATCGGGTACACTGAAGCTTTCTTT. Protein product: CASSLVIGYTEAFF. Full variable domain (outside the CDR3, taken from reference TRBV7-8 and TRBJ1-1): GAGVSQSPRYKVAKRGQDVALRCDPISGHVSLFWYQQALGQGPEFLTYFQNEAQLDKSGLPSDRFFAERPEGSVSTLKIQRTQQEDSAVYLCASSLVIGYTEAFFGQGTRLTVV.

V and J are TRBV5-4 and TRBJ2-5; TRBD1 agrees at 7 bases. The CDR3 is 14 residues long. V was pared by 5 bases and J by 0 bases, with 4 bases of the junction left unmatched. CDR1 and CDR2 (germline): SGHNT, YYREEE (reference sequence). The CDR3 DNA reads TGTGCCAGCAGGGACGGGACAGACCAAGAGACCCAGTACTTC. As protein: CASRDGTDQETQYF.

The V and J genes are TRBV27 and TRBJ2-5; 8 nucleotides agree with TRBD2. The germline CDR1 and CDR2 sequences are MNHEY and SMNVEV (reference sequence). With 5 bases clipped from V and 5 bases from J, the junction kept 7 bases outside the gene matches. CDR3 size: 14 residues. CDR3 nucleotide sequence: TGTGCCAGCAGTCCACTAGCGGTGGGGGAGACCCAGTACTTC. Its translation is CASSPLAVGETQYF.

The chain couples TRBV6-5 to TRBJ1-3; no definite D call. This CDR3 is 15 amino acids long. Per germline, CDR1 MNHEY and CDR2 SVGAGI. Trimming removed 8 bases at V and 2 bases at J, with 16 bases between. CDR3 protein: CASARGYMAGNTIYF. CDR3 DNA: TGTGCCAGCGCCCGAGGGTACATGGCTGGAAACACCATATATTTT.

The chain couples TRBV7-9 to TRBJ1-1; the match to TRBD1 covers 9 bases. The CDR3 loop spans 13 amino acids. Trimming cost V 6 bases and J 3 bases; bases outside gene matches: 2. Looked up from germline, CDR1 is SEHNR and CDR2 is FQNEAQ (reference sequence). In nucleotides, the CDR3 is TGTGCCAGCAGTCGACAGGGGGACACTGAAGCTTTCTTT. It translates to CASSRQGDTEAFF.

CDR3 loop: CASSLREVNEKLFF. In nucleotides, the CDR3 is TGCGCCAGCAGCCTACGGGAAGTTAATGAAAAACTGTTTTTT. This chain links TRBV5-1 with TRBJ1-4; D ambiguous. This CDR3 has 14 residues. Trimming took 4 bases from V and 4 from J, leaving 11 bases between them. Germline CDR1 is SGHRS and CDR2 is YFSETQ.

The chain recombines TRBV3-1 (or the pseudogene TRBV3-2) with TRBJ2-1; TRBD2 matches 9 bases. The CDR3 has 17 residues. Germline V gene sequence: CDR1 LGHDT, CDR2 YNNKEL (reference sequence). J was trimmed by 5 bases and V by 1 base; bases with no gene match: 9. The CDR3 DNA reads TGTGCCAGCAGCCAAGTTCTTCCGGGACTAGCAGACAATGAGCAGTTCTTC. This codes for CASSQVLPGLADNEQFF.

The genes are TRBV19 and TRBJ2-1, with a tentative D call TRBD2 (6 bases). Germline lookup yields CDR1 LNHDA and CDR2 SQIVND (reference sequence). This CDR3 is 13 amino acids long. Trimming removed 5 bases from V and 9 bases from J, with 14 bases in between. DNA for the CDR3: TGTGCCAGTAGTGTCTTGGGGGGAGGTGAGCAGTTCTTC. The encoded protein is CASSVLGGGEQFF.

The chain is built from TRBV19 and TRBJ1-2; 8 nucleotides line up with TRBD1. This CDR3 spans 15 amino acids. V was clipped by 4 bases and J by 8 bases; unmatched bases: 12. Germline V gene lookup returns CDR1 LNHDA and CDR2 SQIVND (reference sequence). The CDR3 region is CASSRQGARLEGYTF. CDR3 bases: TGTGCCAGTAGTAGGCAGGGGGCGCGTCTAGAAGGCTACACCTTC.

This chain uses TRBV6-2 or TRBV6-3 with TRBJ2-1, with D possibly matching TRBD1 (5 bases). CDR3 size: 13 residues. CDR1 and CDR2 from the germline V gene are MNHEY and SVGEGT. The V end lost 4 bases, the J end lost 8 bases, and 12 bases lay between the germline ends. The CDR3 sequence is CASSSPGYHEQFF. For the CDR3, the DNA is TGTGCCAGCAGTTCGCCAGGGTACCATGAGCAGTTCTTC.

This clone was observed many times. This rearrangement joins TRBV4-3 to TRBJ2-7, with 10 bases lining up with TRBD2. V shed 4 bases, J shed 0 bases, and the junction held 9 bases outside the gene matches. Looked up from germline, CDR1 is LGHNA and CDR2 is YSLEER. This CDR3 comprises 17 residues. The CDR3 DNA reads TGCGCCAGCAGCCGTGGAGCGGGAGGGGTACACTCCTACGAGCAGTACTTC. It encodes CASSRGAGGVHSYEQYF.

The chain couples TRBV7-2 to TRBJ2-3; no firm D call. Germline V gene lookup returns CDR1 SGHTA and CDR2 FQGNSA. V was pared by 5 bases and J by 4 bases, with 19 bases between. The CDR3 spans 16 residues. The CDR3 coding sequence is TGTGCCAGCAGCGTGCAGGTTTTAGTGGGCCCAGATACGCAGTATTTT. Protein: CASSVQVLVGPDTQYF.

This clone was observed a handful of times. The CDR3 DNA is TGTGCCAGCAGCCCACAGGGGTTGAGCAATCAGCCCCAGCATTTT. Its translation is CASSPQGLSNQPQHF. The chain couples TRBV7-9 to TRBJ1-5, with TRBD1 matching 7 bases. Germline assignment: CDR1 SEHNR and CDR2 FQNEAQ (reference sequence). Germline trimming cut 5 bases from V and 1 base from J; bases unmatched to any gene: 5. This CDR3 is 15 amino acids long.